The next 15 T cell receptor beta chains were all read from a single sample in a study of graft-versus-host responses after intestinal transplantation. Clones were sequenced by immunoSEQ multiplex PCR, and TCRdb holds only the in-frame ones, with some missing. This sample carries around 90,000 clones, approximately 95% of them seen once, and the ten largest clones take approximately 1.1%. No antigens are known for them. The material sequenced was unstimulated CD8+ T cells sorted from spleen or lymph node cells, taken before transplant. The source is a human donor who was the organ donor for an intestinal transplant.

The J gene is TRBJ2-7, the V gene TRBV7-9; 9 bases are shared with TRBD1. V trimming: 5 bases; J trimming: 2 bases; junction bases outside the gene matches: 7. The CDR3 totals 15 residues. Per germline, CDR1 SEHNR and CDR2 FQNEAQ (reference sequence). The CDR3 DNA is TGTGCCAGCAGCGCTTCCGGGACAGGGCCCTACGAGCAGTACTTC. This codes for CASSASGTGPYEQYF. Supplemented by reference TRBV7-9 and TRBJ2-7, the full variable domain reads DTGVSQNPRHKITKRGQNVTFRCDPISEHNRLYWYRQTLGQGPEFLTYFQNEAQLEKSRLLSDRFSAERPKGSFSTLEIQRTEQGDSAMYLCASSASGTGPYEQYFGPGTRLTVT.

This sequence joins TRBV2 and TRBJ1-2; TRBD1 aligns across 7 bases. The CDR3 covers 13 residues. The junction had 3 bases not matched to a gene; V was cut back by 4 bases and J by 4 bases. Germline values: CDR1 SNHLY, CDR2 FYNNEI. CDR3 residues: CASSAGTAYGYTF. DNA of the CDR3: TGTGCCAGCAGTGCTGGGACAGCCTATGGCTACACCTTC.

The J gene is TRBJ2-7, the V gene TRBV19; TRBD1 matches at 7 bases. Germline lookup yields CDR1 LNHDA and CDR2 SQIVND (reference sequence). This CDR3 comprises 15 residues. With 10 bases clipped from V and 5 bases from J, the junction kept 17 bases outside the gene matches. CDR3 sequence (DNA): TGTGCCACCTCTGGAGAGGGGGCGATTAGGAACGAGCAGTACTTC. Protein product: CATSGEGAIRNEQYF.

This clone appeared a few times. This chain connects TRBV25-1 to TRBJ2-7; D is undetermined. This CDR3 region has 13 residues. Germline CDR1 reads MGHDK; CDR2 reads SYGVNS. The germline V and J ends were trimmed by 8 bases and 0 bases, with 11 bases remaining between them. The CDR3 bases are TGTGCCAGCCGACAAGTACTCTCCTACGAGCAGTACTTC. Its translation: CASRQVLSYEQYF.

This chain connects TRBV28 to TRBJ2-3; 11 nucleotides line up with TRBD2. The germline V gene has CDR1 MDHEN and CDR2 SYDVKM. The CDR3 covers 19 residues. The J segment lost 6 bases and the V segment lost 8 bases, leaving 22 bases of the junction unmatched. Here the CDR3 reads CASGVPTGTSGPAGDTQYF. The CDR3 coding sequence is TGTGCCAGCGGGGTCCCCACCGGGACTAGCGGACCCGCGGGTGATACGCAGTATTTT.

The genes are TRBV5-5 and TRBJ2-7; no clear D gene. This CDR3 is 13 amino acids long. V lost 3 bases, J lost 0 bases, and 7 bases lay in between. Looked up from germline, CDR1 is SGHKS and CDR2 is YYEKEE (reference sequence). The DNA of the CDR3 is TGTGCCAGCAGCTACTCGGGCTCCTACGAGCAGTACTTC. As protein: CASSYSGSYEQYF.

The V gene is TRBV6-5, the J gene TRBJ2-7, with TRBD2 as a possible D gene (6 bases). V lost 4 bases to trimming and J lost 6 bases, with 22 bases between them. The CDR3 is made up of 16 amino acids. CDR1 and CDR2 (germline): MNHEY, SVGAGI. The CDR3 nucleotides read TGTGCCAGCAGTTCTCCGACCAGCGGGCCCTCCCCCGAGCAGTACTTC. Translating gives CASSSPTSGPSPEQYF.

V usage is TRBV19 and J usage is TRBJ1-1, with TRBD1 matching over 7 bases. The ends lost 8 bases at V and 5 bases at J; junction bases unmatched: 14. This CDR3 spans 15 amino acids. CDR1 is LNHDA and CDR2 is SQIVND in the germline V gene (reference sequence). CDR3 nucleotides: TGTGCCAGTCGGCCCCGACAGGGAACTAAAACTGAAGCTTTCTTT. It codes for CASRPRQGTKTEAFF. The full variable domain, its missing parts supplied by reference TRBV19 and TRBJ1-1, is DGGITQSPKYLFRKEGQNVTLSCEQNLNHDAMYWYRQDPGQGLRLIYYSQIVNDFQKGDIAEGYSVSREKKESFPLTVTSAQKNPTAFYLCASRPRQGTKTEAFFGQGTRLTVV.

The genes are TRBV28 and TRBJ2-1, with a weak D call TRBD2 (6 bases). CDR1 and CDR2 (germline): MDHEN, SYDVKM. V lost 10 bases, J lost 6 bases, and 19 bases lay in between. The length of the CDR3 is 14 residues. The DNA of the CDR3 is TGTGCCACCTCGGGGACTCCAGATACCAATGAGCAGTTCTTC. Translated, it gives CATSGTPDTNEQFF.

This chain uses TRBV9 with TRBJ2-2, with 9 bases matching TRBD1. The germline gives CDR1 SGDLS, CDR2 YYNGEE. The CDR3 contains 16 residues. Trimming removed 4 bases from V and 1 base from J; junction bases left unmatched: 5. The CDR3 coding sequence is TGTGCCAGCAGCTCCCGGACAGGGGAGAACACCGGGGAGCTGTTTTTT. Translating gives CASSSRTGENTGELFF.

The rearrangement joins TRBV29-1 to TRBJ1-2, with D possibly TRBD1 on 5 matching bases. CDR1 SQVTM and CDR2 ANQGSEA come from the germline V gene. The CDR3 length is 15 residues. V shed 1 base and J shed 7 bases, with 19 bases lying between them. CDR3 in DNA: TGCAGCGTTGAAGCCCTGTCACCGGGGGTTCGTGGCTACACCTTC. It translates to CSVEALSPGVRGYTF.

This chain connects TRBV28 to TRBJ2-1, with TRBD2 as a possible D gene (7 bases). V lost 5 bases, J lost 8 bases, and 16 bases lay in between. CDR3 length: 14 residues. Germline V gene data show CDR1 as MDHEN and CDR2 as SYDVKM. The CDR3 DNA follows: TGTGCCAGCAGTCCTCTTGGGGAGGGGGATGAGCAGTTCTTC. Amino acids: CASSPLGEGDEQFF.

The V and J genes are TRBV6-1 and TRBJ1-1; D is perhaps TRBD1 (5 bases). In germline, CDR1 is MNHNS, CDR2 SASEGT. V dropped 2 bases and J dropped 1 base, with 11 bases sitting between them. This CDR3 is 15 amino acids long. This CDR3 is CASSESWQGNTEAFF. The CDR3 bases are TGTGCCAGCAGTGAATCGTGGCAGGGGAACACTGAAGCTTTCTTT.

The rearrangement links TRBV7-3 to TRBJ2-1, with D tentatively TRBD2 (7 bases). Germline CDR1 is SGHTA and CDR2 is FQGTGA. The CDR3 consists of 15 residues. With 5 bases removed from V and 4 bases from J, the gap between germline ends came to 15 bases. CDR3 protein: CASSDVGGGYNEQFF. The CDR3 coding sequence is TGTGCCAGCAGCGACGTAGGGGGGGGTTACAATGAGCAGTTCTTC.

The sample holds a few counts of this clone. This chain joins TRBV28 and TRBJ2-2; 8 positions match TRBD2. Looked up from germline, CDR1 is MDHEN and CDR2 is SYDVKM. This CDR3 contains 15 residues. J was trimmed by 3 bases and V by 2 bases; bases with no gene match: 2. The CDR3 here is CASSLRREDTGELFF. The CDR3 coding sequence is TGTGCCAGCAGTTTACGGCGGGAGGACACCGGGGAGCTGTTTTTT.